This T cell receptor (beta chain) was identified during a study of PD-1 blockade in classical Hodgkin lymphoma. Turning to the study itself: Administration of nivolumab to patients was at 3 mg/kg intravenously every 2 weeks.

The method was immunoSEQ multiplex PCR; TCRdb's version includes in-frame clones alone and lacks a portion of them. The data contain about 47,000 clones, approximately 80% of them singletons. Germline CDR1 reads SGHNT; CDR2 reads YENEEA. The CDR3 totals 13 residues. V was cut by 4 bases and J by 1 base, with 7 bases left in between. General study findings and limits: CD4+ TCR diversity rose significantly by C4D1, and CD8+ TCR diversity did not. Reports described newly diagnosed patients as having lower baseline TCR diversity than healthy donors. Undefined causes, possibly disease activity or prior therapy, underlie the repertoire differences.

Worth noting for this clone: The antigen is unknown.

Time point indicated: cycle 4 day 1 (C4D1), after more than five weeks of nivolumab. Brentuximab vedotin exposure varied, and every patient relapsed after autologous stem cell transplantation. The chain is built from TRBV11-3 and TRBJ1-1; D is undetermined. The source of this sequence is a human donor with classical Hodgkin lymphoma. The sample was peripheral blood mononuclear cells (PBMCs), taken before the fourth cycle of nivolumab. CDR3: CASSSEGNTEAFF. The CDR3 DNA follows: TGTGCCAGCAGCTCAGAGGGGAACACTGAAGCTTTCTTT.